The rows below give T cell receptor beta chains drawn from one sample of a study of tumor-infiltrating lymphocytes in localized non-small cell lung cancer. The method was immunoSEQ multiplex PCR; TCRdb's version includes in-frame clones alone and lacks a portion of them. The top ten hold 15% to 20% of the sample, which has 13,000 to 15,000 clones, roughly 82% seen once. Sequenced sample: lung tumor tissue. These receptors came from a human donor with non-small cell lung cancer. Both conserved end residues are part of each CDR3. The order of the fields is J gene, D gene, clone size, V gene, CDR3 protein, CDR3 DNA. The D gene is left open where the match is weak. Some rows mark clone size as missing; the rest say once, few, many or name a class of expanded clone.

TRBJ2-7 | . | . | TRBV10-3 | CAISDRGTSNYEQYF | TGTGCCATCAGTGACCGAGGTACCAGTAACTACGAGCAGTACTTC
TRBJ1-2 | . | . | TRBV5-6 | CASSYGGNYGYTF | TGTGCCAGCAGCTATGGGGGCAACTATGGCTACACCTTC
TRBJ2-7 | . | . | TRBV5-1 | CASSGGAGDYEQYF | TGCGCCAGCAGTGGGGGGGCTGGGGACTACGAGCAGTACTTC
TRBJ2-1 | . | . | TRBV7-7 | CASSPDLDSYNEQFF | TGTGCTAGCAGCCCGGACCTTGACAGCTACAATGAGCAGTTCTTC
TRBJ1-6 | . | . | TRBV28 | CASQTHRSYNSPLHF | TGTGCCAGTCAAACCCACAGGTCCTATAATTCACCCCTCCACTTT
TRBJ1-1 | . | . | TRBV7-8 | CASSLAGSEAFF | TGTGCCAGCAGCTTAGCAGGATCTGAAGCTTTCTTT
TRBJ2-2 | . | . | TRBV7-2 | CASSLRTGFANTGELFF | TGTGCCAGCAGCTTAAGAACAGGGTTCGCGAACACCGGGGAGCTGTTTTTT
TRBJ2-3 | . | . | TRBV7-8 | CASSLTDTQYF | TGTGCCAGCAGCTTAACAGATACGCAGTATTTT
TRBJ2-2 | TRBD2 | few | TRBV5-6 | CASSPGLARDGELFF | TGTGCCAGCAGCCCCGGACTAGCCAGGGACGGGGAGCTGTTTTTT
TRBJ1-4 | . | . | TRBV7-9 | CASSFHQGNEKLFF | TGTGCCAGCAGCTTTCATCAGGGTAATGAAAAACTGTTTTTT
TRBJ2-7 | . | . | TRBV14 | CASSQDGYEQYF | TGTGCCAGCAGCCAAGATGGCTACGAGCAGTACTTC
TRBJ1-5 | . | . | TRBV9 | CASSGGAGNQPQHF | TGTGCCAGCAGCGGGGGGGCCGGCAATCAGCCCCAGCATTTT
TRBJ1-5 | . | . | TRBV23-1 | CASSNGDQVRNQPQHF | TGCGCCAGCAGTAACGGGGACCAGGTACGCAATCAGCCCCAGCATTTT
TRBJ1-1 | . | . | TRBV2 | CASSDFTGITEAFF | TGTGCCAGCAGTGATTTCACAGGGATCACTGAAGCTTTCTTT
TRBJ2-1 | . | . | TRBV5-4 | CASSLDRGGHNEQFF | TGTGCCAGCAGCTTGGACAGGGGAGGGCACAATGAGCAGTTCTTC
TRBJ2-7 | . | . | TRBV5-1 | CASSLLPRDYEQYF | TGCGCCAGCAGCTTGTTACCGCGGGATTACGAGCAGTACTTC
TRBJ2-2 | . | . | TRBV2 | CASRGRGNTGELFF | TGTGCCAGCAGGGGCAGGGGTAACACCGGGGAGCTGTTTTTT
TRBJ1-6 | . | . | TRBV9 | CASRTEAGHDSPLHF | TGTGCCAGCAGAACCGAGGCAGGACACGATTCACCCCTCCACTTT
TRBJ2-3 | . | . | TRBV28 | CASKVQDTDTQYF | TGTGCCAGCAAGGTTCAGGACACAGATACGCAGTATTTT
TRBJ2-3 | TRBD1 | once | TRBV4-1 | CASSSPGQGVIDTQYF | TGCGCCAGCAGCAGTCCGGGACAGGGTGTGATAGATACGCAGTATTTT
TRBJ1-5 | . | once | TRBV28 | CASRGEYRQPQHF | TGTGCCAGCCGAGGGGAATATCGTCAGCCCCAGCATTTT
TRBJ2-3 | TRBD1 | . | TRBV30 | CAWEPKTGPDTQYF | TGTGCCTGGGAGCCGAAGACAGGGCCCGATACGCAGTATTTT